These T cell receptor beta chains were read from a single sample in a study of siplizumab effects on memory and regulatory T cells. Method: immunoSEQ multiplex PCR; TCRdb's copy keeps in-frame clones and lacks some. This table holds 37,000 or so clones, roughly nine tenths found once. Sequencing input: naive CD4+ T cells sorted from blood. The receptors were gathered from a human donor in good health. Each CDR3 is given with its conserved first and last residue. A D gene is named only where the DNA matches it firmly. Clone size is not always given. Where it is, it says once, few, many or a class for expanded clones.

CDR3aa: CASSLRDRGREQYF
CDR3nt: TGTGCCAGCAGCTTGCGTGACAGGGGTCGAGAGCAGTACTTC
abundance: .
j_gene: TRBJ2-7
d_gene: TRBD1
v_gene: TRBV5-4

CDR3aa: CSVDSSGLMNTF
CDR3nt: TGCAGCGTTGACTCCAGCGGCCTTATGAACACCTTC
abundance: .
j_gene: TRBJ1-2
d_gene: .
v_gene: TRBV29-1

CDR3aa: CASKRDRLYEQYF
CDR3nt: TGTGCCAGCAAGAGAGATCGGCTGTACGAGCAGTACTTC
abundance: .
j_gene: TRBJ2-7
d_gene: .
v_gene: TRBV28

CDR3aa: CSGELRGPMNTEAFF
CDR3nt: TGCAGCGGCGAACTCAGGGGACCCATGAACACTGAAGCTTTCTTT
abundance: .
j_gene: TRBJ1-1
d_gene: .
v_gene: TRBV29-1

CDR3aa: CASSPDYQETQYF
CDR3nt: TGTGCCAGCAGCCCGGACTACCAAGAGACCCAGTACTTC
abundance: .
j_gene: TRBJ2-5
d_gene: .
v_gene: TRBV7-7

CDR3aa: CASSPPVKPTYGFYEQYF
CDR3nt: TGTGCCAGCAGCCCACCCGTTAAGCCCACTTACGGTTTCTACGAGCAGTACTTC
abundance: .
j_gene: TRBJ2-7
d_gene: .
v_gene: TRBV7-9

CDR3aa: CAVHTGVSTDTQYF
CDR3nt: TGTGCCGTCCATACGGGGGTAAGCACAGATACGCAGTATTTT
abundance: .
j_gene: TRBJ2-3
d_gene: .
v_gene: TRBV6-1

CDR3aa: CASGLVPSRLLGTVSSYEQYF
CDR3nt: TGTGCTAGTGGTTTGGTTCCAAGCCGGTTACTCGGGACAGTTAGCTCCTACGAGCAGTACTTC
abundance: .
j_gene: TRBJ2-7
d_gene: TRBD1
v_gene: TRBV12-5

CDR3aa: CASSDLDHYEQYF
CDR3nt: TGTGCCAGCAGTGACTTAGACCACTACGAGCAGTACTTC
abundance: .
j_gene: TRBJ2-7
d_gene: .
v_gene: TRBV25-1

CDR3aa: CASTPGTGVEKLFF
CDR3nt: TGCGCCAGCACCCCCGGGACAGGGGTTGAAAAACTGTTTTTT
abundance: .
j_gene: TRBJ1-4
d_gene: TRBD1
v_gene: TRBV5-1

CDR3aa: CASTQTVTNYGYTF
CDR3nt: TGTGCCAGCACCCAGACAGTTACTAACTATGGCTACACCTTC
abundance: once
j_gene: TRBJ1-2
d_gene: .
v_gene: TRBV2

CDR3aa: CASSFFRTGEGYTF
CDR3nt: TGTGCCAGCAGCTTTTTTCGGACAGGCGAGGGCTACACCTTC
abundance: .
j_gene: TRBJ1-2
d_gene: TRBD1
v_gene: TRBV11-2

CDR3aa: CASSQIGKRPGIGHYGYTF
CDR3nt: TGCGCCAGCAGCCAAATCGGGAAAAGGCCCGGGATTGGGCACTATGGCTACACCTTC
abundance: .
j_gene: TRBJ1-2
d_gene: .
v_gene: TRBV4-1

CDR3aa: CASSITLMTAYYGYTF
CDR3nt: TGTGCCAGTAGTATTACCCTGATGACAGCCTACTATGGCTACACCTTC
abundance: .
j_gene: TRBJ1-2
d_gene: .
v_gene: TRBV19

CDR3aa: CASSRGQGTGELFF
CDR3nt: TGCGCCAGCAGCAGGGGACAGGGGACCGGGGAGCTGTTTTTT
abundance: .
j_gene: TRBJ2-2
d_gene: TRBD1
v_gene: TRBV5-1

CDR3aa: CASRATTNYGYTF
CDR3nt: TGCGCCAGCAGAGCGACAACTAACTATGGCTACACCTTC
abundance: .
j_gene: TRBJ1-2
d_gene: .
v_gene: TRBV5-1

CDR3aa: CASSYSMGGEQFF
CDR3nt: TGTGCCAGCAGTTACTCGATGGGGGGTGAGCAGTTCTTC
abundance: .
j_gene: TRBJ2-1
d_gene: .
v_gene: TRBV6-5

CDR3aa: CASSPPSGSSYEQYF
CDR3nt: TGTGCCAGCTCACCGCCTAGCGGGAGCTCCTACGAGCAGTACTTC
abundance: .
j_gene: TRBJ2-7
d_gene: TRBD2
v_gene: TRBV18

CDR3aa: CASSGGVDRVYGYTF
CDR3nt: TGTGCCAGCAGCGGTGGGGTGGACAGAGTTTATGGCTACACCTTC
abundance: .
j_gene: TRBJ1-2
d_gene: .
v_gene: TRBV5-4

CDR3aa: CASSLSSAYNEKLFF
CDR3nt: TGCGCCAGCAGCTTGAGTAGTGCTTATAATGAAAAACTGTTTTTT
abundance: .
j_gene: TRBJ1-4
d_gene: .
v_gene: TRBV5-1

CDR3aa: CASRQGGWAFF
CDR3nt: TGTGCCAGTAGACAAGGGGGGTGGGCTTTCTTT
abundance: .
j_gene: TRBJ1-1
d_gene: .
v_gene: TRBV19

CDR3aa: CASSDKYEQYF
CDR3nt: TGTGCCAGCAGTGACAAGTACGAGCAGTACTTC
abundance: few
j_gene: TRBJ2-7
d_gene: .
v_gene: TRBV2

CDR3aa: CASSYSTGPNTGELFF
CDR3nt: TGTGCCAGCAGTTACTCGACAGGGCCAAACACCGGGGAGCTGTTTTTT
abundance: .
j_gene: TRBJ2-2
d_gene: TRBD1
v_gene: TRBV6-5

CDR3aa: CASSLLGTQAGELFF
CDR3nt: TGTGCCAGCAGCTTACTGGGGACACAGGCCGGGGAGCTGTTTTTT
abundance: .
j_gene: TRBJ2-2
d_gene: .
v_gene: TRBV7-9

CDR3aa: CASSYTYLTGFYEQYF
CDR3nt: TGTGCCAGCAGTTACACTTACCTTACAGGTTTCTACGAGCAGTACTTC
abundance: once
j_gene: TRBJ2-7
d_gene: .
v_gene: TRBV6-5

CDR3aa: CASGLVLRLAGGPSDTQYF
CDR3nt: TGTGCTAGTGGTTTGGTACTCCGGCTAGCGGGAGGGCCGTCAGATACGCAGTATTTT
abundance: .
j_gene: TRBJ2-3
d_gene: TRBD2
v_gene: TRBV12-5

CDR3aa: CASSLRGQGSTEAFF
CDR3nt: TGTGCCAGCAGCCTGAGAGGACAGGGGAGTACTGAAGCTTTCTTT
abundance: .
j_gene: TRBJ1-1
d_gene: TRBD1
v_gene: TRBV5-4

CDR3aa: CATSRVAGGRETQYF
CDR3nt: TGTGCCACCAGCAGAGTGGCGGGAGGGAGGGAGACCCAGTACTTC
abundance: .
j_gene: TRBJ2-5
d_gene: TRBD2
v_gene: TRBV15

CDR3aa: CASSPGLNTEAFF
CDR3nt: TGTGCCAGCTCCCCGGGGTTGAACACTGAAGCTTTCTTT
abundance: .
j_gene: TRBJ1-1
d_gene: .
v_gene: TRBV18

CDR3aa: CASSSGGATYNEQFF
CDR3nt: TGTGCCAGCAGCTCTGGCGGGGCAACCTACAATGAGCAGTTCTTC
abundance: .
j_gene: TRBJ2-1
d_gene: .
v_gene: TRBV6-5

CDR3aa: CASSPAKAGGHDEQFF
CDR3nt: TGCGCCAGCAGTCCGGCTAAAGCGGGGGGGCACGATGAGCAGTTCTTC
abundance: .
j_gene: TRBJ2-1
d_gene: TRBD2
v_gene: TRBV5-1

CDR3aa: CASSVVSGDTEAFF
CDR3nt: TGTGCCAGCAGCGTAGTGTCGGGGGACACTGAAGCTTTCTTT
abundance: few
j_gene: TRBJ1-1
d_gene: .
v_gene: TRBV9

CDR3aa: CASSLSPRQEQYF
CDR3nt: TGTGCCAGCAGTTTATCGCCAAGGCAGGAGCAGTACTTC
abundance: .
j_gene: TRBJ2-7
d_gene: .
v_gene: TRBV27

CDR3aa: CASSIVGGTGSTQYF
CDR3nt: TGTGCCAGTAGTATAGTCGGCGGGACCGGCTCTACGCAGTATTTT
abundance: .
j_gene: TRBJ2-3
d_gene: .
v_gene: TRBV19

CDR3aa: CATRGAGEEQFF
CDR3nt: TGTGCCACAAGGGGGGCAGGGGAAGAGCAGTTCTTC
abundance: once
j_gene: TRBJ2-1
d_gene: .
v_gene: TRBV10-3

CDR3aa: CASRVGLAGVYEQYF
CDR3nt: TGTGCCAGCAGGGTGGGACTAGCGGGCGTCTACGAGCAGTACTTC
abundance: few
j_gene: TRBJ2-7
d_gene: TRBD2
v_gene: TRBV2

CDR3aa: CASSPPVEALYGYTF
CDR3nt: TGTGCCAGCTCACCACCAGTCGAAGCCCTCTATGGCTACACCTTC
abundance: .
j_gene: TRBJ1-2
d_gene: .
v_gene: TRBV18

CDR3aa: CASSPLTGEGTEAFF
CDR3nt: TGTGCCAGCAGCCCCCTTACAGGGGAAGGGACTGAAGCTTTCTTT
abundance: .
j_gene: TRBJ1-1
d_gene: TRBD1
v_gene: TRBV5-4

CDR3aa: CASSEAANTEAFF
CDR3nt: TGCGCCAGCAGTGAGGCGGCGAACACTGAAGCTTTCTTT
abundance: few
j_gene: TRBJ1-1
d_gene: .
v_gene: TRBV10-2

CDR3aa: CSVAGTAETQYF
CDR3nt: TGCAGCGTAGCCGGGACAGCAGAGACCCAGTACTTC
abundance: once
j_gene: TRBJ2-5
d_gene: TRBD1
v_gene: TRBV29-1